The 31 T cell receptor beta chains given below trace back to one sample, sequenced in a study of human T cells and chemical hapten exposure. This sample's time point: patch test 3, about 24 weeks after DPC sensitization. The treatment is: therapeutic diphenylcyclopropenone sensitization with weekly scalp DPC. From the RACE reads, TCRdb called clonotypes with MiXCR, one entry per CDR3 protein. The repertoire holds 150,000 to 200,000 distinct CDR3 sequences, with 25% to 30% as singletons. The input for sequencing was whole blood, taken in connection with sensitization to the hapten diphenylcyclopropenone (DPC). The receptors were gathered from a woman aged 18-29 years with alopecia areata. Some clones in this sample may be carry-over from other donors' samples.

This clonotype has only a few counts. CDR3 sequence (DNA): TGTGCCAGCAGTCCCGGGCCGCTCCTTGGTGAGCAGTTCTTC. Protein: CASSPGPLLGEQFF. The chain combines TRBV12-3 or TRBV12-4 with TRBJ2-1; D unclear. CDR3 length equals 14 residues. The ends were cut back, 5 bases at V and 9 bases at J, with 17 bases in the middle.

This clonotype was counted a few times. The rearrangement joins TRBV12-3 or TRBV12-4 to TRBJ1-5; maybe TRBD1 (6 bases). Trimming left V 0 bases short and J 7 bases short, with 13 bases between. The CDR3 has 15 residues. CDR3 DNA sequence: TGTGCCAGCAGTTTAGCCGCGGGGGGGGCCCAGCCCCAGCATTTT. Translation: CASSLAAGGAQPQHF.

This clonotype was recorded a few times. CDR3 amino acids: CASSRTSEYNEQFF. The CDR3 DNA reads TGTGCCAGCAGCCGGACTAGCGAGTACAATGAGCAGTTCTTC. The chain has TRBV7-2 and TRBJ2-1; 9 nucleotides agree with TRBD2. Germline assignment: CDR1 SGHTA and CDR2 FQGNSA. Trimming at V came to 5 bases and at J to 4 bases, leaving 3 bases not matched to a gene. The CDR3 spans 14 residues.

This clonotype was counted between two and nine times. The rearrangement joins TRBV10-3 to TRBJ1-1; D gene unclear. Germline V gives CDR1 ENHRY, CDR2 SYGVKD. V lost 8 bases to trimming and J lost 7 bases, with 14 bases between them. CDR3 length equals 12 residues. CDR3 amino acids: CAIETRRGEAFF. CDR3 coding DNA: TGTGCCATCGAGACCCGGCGCGGTGAAGCTTTCTTT.

The gene calls are TRBV20-1 and TRBJ2-5, with 12 bases fitting TRBD2. Unmatched junction bases numbered 1, after V lost 3 bases and J lost 5 bases. Germline V lookup: CDR1 DFQATT, CDR2 SNEGSKA (reference sequence). The CDR3 is 13 residues long. CDR3 loop: CSARTSGGETQYF. CDR3 DNA: TGCAGTGCTAGGACTAGCGGGGGTGAGACCCAGTACTTC.

In its sample, this clonotype was seen once. The chain links TRBV6-2 or TRBV6-3 to TRBJ1-1; no clear D gene. CDR1 and CDR2 (germline): MNHEY, SVGEGT. CDR3 length: 14 amino acids. The V end lost 1 base, the J end lost 5 bases, and 11 bases lay between the germline ends. CDR3 sequence reads: CASSYLGFTTEAFF. CDR3 sequence (DNA): TGTGCCAGCAGTTACTTAGGCTTTACAACTGAAGCTTTCTTT.

This clonotype was seen a few times. V and J are TRBV20-1 and TRBJ2-7, with 7 nucleotides matching TRBD2. V lost 5 bases and J lost 3; bases outside the gene matches: 13. This CDR3 region has 15 residues. Germline-derived CDR1 and CDR2 are DFQATT and SNEGSKA (reference sequence). The CDR3 DNA is TGCAGTGCTCCCAGTGGGGGGGGATTCAGCTACGAGCAGTACTTC. It translates to CSAPSGGGFSYEQYF.

V gene TRBV9 combines with J gene TRBJ2-7, with a possible D match to TRBD1 (5 bases). Germline V CDR1 and CDR2: SGDLS, YYNGEE. The CDR3 extends over 14 amino acids. Trimming removed 0 bases from V and 5 bases from J, with 12 bases in between. Here the CDR3 DNA reads TGTGCCAGCAGCGTAGTAGCCAGGGTCCACGAGCAGTACTTC. This encodes CASSVVARVHEQYF. Combining the CDR3 with reference TRBV9 and TRBJ2-7 gives the whole variable domain DSGVTQTPKHLITATGQRVTLRCSPRSGDLSVYWYQQSLDQGLQFLIQYYNGEERAKGNILERFSAQQFPDLHSELNLSSLELGDSALYFCASSVVARVHEQYFGPGTRLTVT.

This clonotype was found many times. The V call is TRBV9, the J call TRBJ2-1, with 10 nucleotides matching TRBD2. Trimming removed 4 bases from V and 8 bases from J; junction bases left unmatched: 9. Germline CDR1 and CDR2: SGDLS and YYNGEE. This CDR3 comprises 15 residues. CDR3 amino acids: CASSPLSGRADEQFF. The CDR3 DNA is TGTGCCAGCAGCCCCCTCAGCGGGAGGGCGGATGAGCAGTTCTTC.

There are many counts of this clonotype. This sequence joins TRBV19 and TRBJ2-7; D unresolved. V lost 1 base and J lost 0, with 7 bases in between. This CDR3 contains 14 residues. CDR1 and CDR2 (germline): LNHDA, SQIVND (reference sequence). CDR3 amino acids: CASSIAGGSYEQYF. The CDR3 DNA reads TGTGCCAGTAGTATAGCCGGCGGCTCCTACGAGCAGTACTTC.

In its sample, this clonotype was seen many times. CDR3 sequence (DNA): TGCGCCAGCAGCCAAGTTCATATAGTGACCTACGAGCAGTACTTC. Encoded protein: CASSQVHIVTYEQYF. This rearrangement joins TRBV4-1 to TRBJ2-7; no firm D call. The V gene lost 1 base and the J gene lost 2 bases, with 12 bases spanning the gap. The germline CDR1 and CDR2 sequences are MGHRA and YSYEKL. The CDR3 is 15 residues long.

The table lists this clonotype with a few counts. This rearrangement joins TRBV7-3 to TRBJ2-3, with D unresolved. The V end lost 2 bases, the J end lost 4 bases, and 10 bases lay between the germline ends. The germline CDR1 and CDR2 sequences are SGHTA and FQGTGA. The CDR3 is 14 amino acids. The CDR3 coding sequence is TGTGCCAGCAGCTTATTACCGTTGGCAGATACGCAGTATTTT. Translated, it gives CASSLLPLADTQYF.

Details on this clonotype: An end of the junction differs from the germline gene, which may be a read error. The rearrangement uses TRBV6-2 or TRBV6-3 and TRBJ2-5; D could derive from TRBD1 or TRBD2 (5 bases each). The length of the CDR3 is 12 residues. Germline CDR1 reads MNHEY; CDR2 reads SVGEGT. CDR3 protein: CASSYPGPGPHF. CDR3 bases: TGTGCCAGCAGTTACCCGGGGCCCGGGCCGCACTTC.

The chain is built from TRBV4-1 and TRBJ1-2; D may be TRBD1 (5 bases). The V and J ends lost 2 bases and 1 base respectively, with 11 bases between them. The CDR3 runs 15 residues. In germline, CDR1 is MGHRA, CDR2 YSYEKL. CDR3 sequence (DNA): TGCGCCAGCAGCCAACCCAGGGAGGGTAACTATGGCTACACCTTC. Translating it yields CASSQPREGNYGYTF.

The chain joins TRBV4-2 to TRBJ2-3, with 8 bases identical to TRBD2. Germline V gives CDR1 LGHNA, CDR2 YNFKEQ. The CDR3 runs 16 residues. V lost 0 bases, J lost 8 bases, and 10 bases stayed unmatched. The CDR3 bases are TGTGCCAGCAGCCAAGAGAGGGGGGGACTAGTTGGTACGCAGTATTTT. This gives the protein CASSQERGGLVGTQYF.

This chain links TRBV9 with TRBJ2-1, with 9 positions matching TRBD2. The V segment lost 7 bases and the J segment 8 bases; nucleotides outside the gene matches: 10. The CDR3 consists of 14 residues. The germline V gene has CDR1 SGDLS and CDR2 YYNGEE. Here the CDR3 reads CASGPSGRWDEQFF. DNA of the CDR3: TGTGCCAGCGGCCCCAGCGGGAGGTGGGATGAGCAGTTCTTC.

This clonotype was detected only a few times. This sequence joins TRBV7-9 and TRBJ2-7; D is ambiguous. V was shortened by 5 bases and J by 0 bases, with 14 bases between the two germline ends. Per germline, CDR1 SEHNR and CDR2 FQNEAQ (reference sequence). This CDR3 is built from 15 residues. As DNA, the CDR3 is TGTGCCAGCAGCCAAGGGTGGCAGTCCTCCTACGAGCAGTACTTC. Translated: CASSQGWQSSYEQYF.

This clonotype was recorded many times. The chain employs TRBV7-6 and TRBJ2-7; D is unclear. CDR1 SGHVS and CDR2 FNYEAQ come from the germline V gene. This CDR3 comprises 14 residues. V lost 3 bases and J 2 bases, leaving 11 bases between the germline ends. The DNA for the CDR3 is TGTGCCAGCAGCTTTAACCCCCCGCCCTACGAGCAGTACTTC. As protein: CASSFNPPPYEQYF.

This chain joins TRBV7-9 and TRBJ2-5, with 7 bases fitting TRBD1. V lost 4 bases to trimming and J lost 4 bases; unmatched junction nucleotides: 12. The CDR3 is 16 amino acids. Germline values: CDR1 SEHNR, CDR2 FQNEAQ (reference sequence). The CDR3 nucleotides read TGTGCCAGCAGCTCCGAAGGGGGCTGGTTGATAGAGACCCAGTACTTC. Translation gives CASSSEGGWLIETQYF.

This clonotype occurred once. Germline is not matched at one junction end, which may reflect a read error. This sequence joins TRBV5-6 and TRBJ2-1, with D perhaps TRBD2 (5 bases). The CDR3 sequence is 14 residues long. Germline V lookup: CDR1 SGHDT, CDR2 YYEEEE. The CDR3 here is CDSSLAGLDNEQFF. CDR3 DNA: TGTGACAGCAGCTTGGCTGGACTGGACAATGAGCAGTTCTTC.

The chain links TRBV15 to TRBJ2-5; D assignment may be TRBD1 or TRBD2 (5 bases each). Trimming left V 2 bases short and J 2 bases short, with 12 bases between. Germline V lookup: CDR1 LNHNV, CDR2 YYDKDF (reference sequence). The CDR3 runs 15 residues. CDR3 nucleotide sequence: TGTGCCACCAGCAGATGGACTGGACAACAAGAGACCCAGTACTTC. Amino acids: CATSRWTGQQETQYF.

Here the CDR3 DNA reads TGCGCCAGCAGCTTACAGAGCTCCTATAATTCACCCCTCCACTTT. Translated, it gives CASSLQSSYNSPLHF. The V gene is TRBV5-1, the J gene TRBJ1-6; the D is unclear. V gave up 2 bases and J gave up 0 bases, with 6 bases separating them. From germline, CDR1 is SGHRS and CDR2 YFSETQ. The CDR3 extends over 15 amino acids.

The chain recombines TRBV7-8 with TRBJ1-4, with D hard to call. CDR3 size: 14 residues. The germline V gene has CDR1 SGHVS and CDR2 FQNEAQ. V shed 5 bases and J shed 8 bases, with 15 bases lying between them. CDR3 residues: CASSPREGGEKLFF. Here the CDR3 DNA reads TGTGCCAGCAGCCCCCGGGAGGGTGGAGAAAAACTGTTTTTT.

The gene calls are TRBV25-1 and TRBJ1-1; no clear D. V was cut by 5 bases and J by 8 bases, with 12 bases left in between. Looked up from germline, CDR1 is MGHDK and CDR2 is SYGVNS. The CDR3 is made up of 12 amino acids. The CDR3 DNA sequence: TGTGCCAGCAGTCCGTTAGGGAGGGAAGCTTTCTTT. Its translation is CASSPLGREAFF.

The chain uses TRBV20-1 and TRBJ1-1; D is uncertain. Germline V gives CDR1 DFQATT, CDR2 SNEGSKA (reference sequence). V was trimmed by 2 bases and J by 8 bases, leaving 18 bases between them. The CDR3 sequence is 14 residues long. CDR3 amino acids: CSARLARLGNEAFF. The DNA of the CDR3 is TGCAGTGCTAGATTGGCTCGGTTGGGGAACGAAGCTTTCTTT.

CDR3 sequence (DNA): TGTGCCATCTCAAGGGACAGGGGGTGGAACGAGCAGTACTTC. Amino acids: CAISRDRGWNEQYF. This chain links TRBV10-3 with TRBJ2-7, with TRBD1 matching over 11 bases. In germline, CDR1 is ENHRY, CDR2 SYGVKD. Trimming at V came to 8 bases and at J to 5 bases, leaving 8 bases not matched to a gene. This CDR3 region has 14 residues.

This clonotype was counted a few times. The chain combines TRBV18 with TRBJ2-2; D not certain. The CDR3 contains 12 residues. CDR1 is KGHSH, CDR2 LQKENI, per germline. With 2 bases removed from V and 6 bases from J, the gap between germline ends came to 4 bases. The CDR3 sequence is CASSPGSGELFF. The CDR3 DNA reads TGTGCCAGCTCACCAGGTTCCGGGGAGCTGTTTTTT.

This clonotype turned up a few times. The rearrangement joins TRBV20-1 to TRBJ2-3; no definite D call. Germline V gene sequence: CDR1 DFQATT, CDR2 SNEGSKA (reference sequence). This CDR3 spans 11 amino acids. V was clipped by 3 bases and J by 5 bases, with 6 bases between them. DNA of the CDR3: TGCAGTGCTAGTAGGGAAGATACGCAGTATTTT. As protein: CSASREDTQYF.

This clonotype turned up a few times. The rearrangement uses TRBV9 and TRBJ2-1, with TRBD1 matching over 8 bases. V dropped 3 bases and J dropped 10; count of bases not matched to a gene: 9. The CDR3 loop spans 14 amino acids. Germline V CDR1 and CDR2: SGDLS, YYNGEE. CDR3 sequence: CASSGDRGFGEQFF. CDR3 nucleotide sequence: TGTGCCAGCAGCGGAGACAGGGGTTTTGGGGAGCAGTTCTTC.

This chain links TRBV9 with TRBJ2-5; 11 nucleotides line up with TRBD2. With V trimmed by 0 bases and J by 2 bases, 12 bases remained unmatched. This CDR3 has 19 amino acids. The germline V gene encodes CDR1 SGDLS and CDR2 YYNGEE. The CDR3 bases are TGTGCCAGCAGCGTAGGACTCCCTAGCGGGGGGCGAGGGCAAGAGACCCAGTACTTC. Encoded protein: CASSVGLPSGGRGQETQYF.

In its sample, this clonotype was seen a few times. This chain joins TRBV3-1 and TRBJ1-1; tentatively, D is TRBD1 (6 bases). Per germline, CDR1 LGHDT and CDR2 YNNKEL (reference sequence). The CDR3 covers 14 residues. The V gene lost 0 bases and the J gene lost 6 bases, with 11 bases spanning the gap. The CDR3 DNA sequence: TGTGCCAGCAGCCAAGATTGGGACACTCCTGAAGCTTTCTTT. Protein product: CASSQDWDTPEAFF.